The clone carrying this TCR beta chain was counted at least ten times. Its antigen is unidentified. Regions amplified from RNA transcripts were the TCR beta CDR3 regions. The TCR CDR3 was amplified in a first-round RT-PCR using the HTBI primer set. TCRdb re-called the multiplex PCR reads through MiXCR, storing one row per CDR3 protein. This table holds approximately 610,000 distinct CDR3 sequences, 14% to 15% found once. Germline trimming cut 7 bases from V and 2 bases from J; bases unmatched to any gene: 6. Germline V gene sequence: CDR1 SNHLY, CDR2 FYNNEI. The CDR3 spans 14 residues. This entry comes from a study of T cells in Graves' hyperthyroidism and ophthalmopathy. Study outcomes and limitations: With a median lead of 6.5 months before onset, the model predicted ophthalmopathy.

Uncontrolled infection, other autoimmune disease, pregnancy or lactation led to exclusion. V usage is TRBV2 and J usage is TRBJ2-3, with 7 bases lining up with TRBD1. The specimen was blood. The clonotype originates from a woman in her 40s with Graves' ophthalmopathy. CDR3 residues: CASTAGTATDTQYF. DNA of the CDR3: TGTGCCAGCACTGCCGGGACAGCCACAGATACGCAGTATTTT.